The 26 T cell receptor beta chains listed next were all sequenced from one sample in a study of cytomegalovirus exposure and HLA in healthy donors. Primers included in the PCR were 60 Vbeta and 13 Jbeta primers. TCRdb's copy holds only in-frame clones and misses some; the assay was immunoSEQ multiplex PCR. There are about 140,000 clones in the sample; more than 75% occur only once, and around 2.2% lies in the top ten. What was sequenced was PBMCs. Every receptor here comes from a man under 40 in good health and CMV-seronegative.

Written as DNA, the CDR3 is TGTGCCAGCAGGTTAGCGGGGGGGAGCTACAATGAGCAGTTCTTC. Protein: CASRLAGGSYNEQFF. The chain employs TRBV6-1 and TRBJ2-1; TRBD2 matches 11 bases. Unmatched junction bases numbered 4, after V lost 6 bases and J lost 3 bases. CDR3 length: 15 residues. Germline assignment: CDR1 MNHNS and CDR2 SASEGT.

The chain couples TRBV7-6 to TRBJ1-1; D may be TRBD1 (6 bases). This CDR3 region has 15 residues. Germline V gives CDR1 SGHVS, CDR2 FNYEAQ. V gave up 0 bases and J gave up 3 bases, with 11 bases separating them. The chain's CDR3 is CASSLATGWDTEAFF. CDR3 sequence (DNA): TGTGCCAGCAGCTTAGCTACAGGGTGGGACACTGAAGCTTTCTTT.

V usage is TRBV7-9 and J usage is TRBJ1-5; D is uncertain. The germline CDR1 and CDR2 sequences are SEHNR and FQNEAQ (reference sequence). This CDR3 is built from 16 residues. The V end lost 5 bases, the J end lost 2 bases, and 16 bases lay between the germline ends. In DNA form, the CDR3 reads TGTGCCAGCAGCGACGGGAAATTCGGGGGCAATCAGCCCCAGCATTTT. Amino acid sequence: CASSDGKFGGNQPQHF.

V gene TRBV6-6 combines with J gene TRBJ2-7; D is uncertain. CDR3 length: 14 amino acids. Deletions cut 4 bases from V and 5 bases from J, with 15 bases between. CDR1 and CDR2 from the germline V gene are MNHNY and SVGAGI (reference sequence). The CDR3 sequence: CASSSLQVFDEQYF. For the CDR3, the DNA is TGTGCCAGCAGTTCCCTGCAGGTGTTCGACGAGCAGTACTTC.

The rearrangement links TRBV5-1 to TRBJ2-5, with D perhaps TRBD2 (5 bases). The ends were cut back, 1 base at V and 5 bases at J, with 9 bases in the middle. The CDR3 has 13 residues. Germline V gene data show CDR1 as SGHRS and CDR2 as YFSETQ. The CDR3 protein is CASSLLSGETQYF. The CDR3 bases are TGCGCCAGCAGCTTGCTCAGCGGCGAGACCCAGTACTTC. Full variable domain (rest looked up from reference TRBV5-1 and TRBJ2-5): KAGVTQTPRYLIKTRGQQVTLSCSPISGHRSVSWYQQTPGQGLQFLFEYFSETQRNKGNFPGRFSGRQFSNSRSEMNVSTLELGDSALYLCASSLLSGETQYFGPGTRLLVL.

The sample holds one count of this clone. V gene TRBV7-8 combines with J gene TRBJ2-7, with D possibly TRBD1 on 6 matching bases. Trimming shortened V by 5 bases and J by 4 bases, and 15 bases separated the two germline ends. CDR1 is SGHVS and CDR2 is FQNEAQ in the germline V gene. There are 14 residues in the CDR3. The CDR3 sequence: CASSPSGRGYEQYF. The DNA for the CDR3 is TGTGCCAGCAGCCCTTCGGGTAGGGGGTACGAGCAGTACTTC.

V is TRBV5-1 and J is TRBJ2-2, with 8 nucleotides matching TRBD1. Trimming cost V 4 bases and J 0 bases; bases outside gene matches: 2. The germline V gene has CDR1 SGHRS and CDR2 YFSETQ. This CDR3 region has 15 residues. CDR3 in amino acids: CASSRGQANTGELFF. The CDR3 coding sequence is TGCGCCAGCAGCCGGGGACAGGCGAACACCGGGGAGCTGTTTTTT.

DNA for the CDR3: TGTGCTCTCAGAGGGGCAGGGGGGAACTATGGCTACACCTTC. Protein product: CALRGAGGNYGYTF. This chain uses TRBV30 with TRBJ1-2; TRBD1 aligns across 7 bases. The length of the CDR3 is 14 residues. Per the germline V gene, CDR1 is GTSNPN and CDR2 is SVGIG (reference sequence).

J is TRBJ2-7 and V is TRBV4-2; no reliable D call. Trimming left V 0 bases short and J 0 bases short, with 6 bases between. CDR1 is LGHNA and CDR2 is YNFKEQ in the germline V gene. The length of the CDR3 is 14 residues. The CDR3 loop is CASSQEALSYEQYF. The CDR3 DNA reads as TGTGCCAGCAGCCAAGAGGCCCTCTCCTACGAGCAGTACTTC.

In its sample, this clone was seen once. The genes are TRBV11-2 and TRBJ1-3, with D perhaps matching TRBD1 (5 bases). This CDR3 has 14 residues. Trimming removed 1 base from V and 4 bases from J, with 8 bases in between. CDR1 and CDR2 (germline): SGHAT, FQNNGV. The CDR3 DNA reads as TGTGCCAGCAGCTTAGCAGGGATGGGAAACACCATATATTTT. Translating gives CASSLAGMGNTIYF.

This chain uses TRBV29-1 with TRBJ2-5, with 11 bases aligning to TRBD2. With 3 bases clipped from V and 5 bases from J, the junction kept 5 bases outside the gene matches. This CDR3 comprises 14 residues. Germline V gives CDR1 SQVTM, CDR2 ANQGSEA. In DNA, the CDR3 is TGCAGCGTTGAGGCTAGCGGGAGGCTGGAGACCCAGTACTTC. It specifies CSVEASGRLETQYF.

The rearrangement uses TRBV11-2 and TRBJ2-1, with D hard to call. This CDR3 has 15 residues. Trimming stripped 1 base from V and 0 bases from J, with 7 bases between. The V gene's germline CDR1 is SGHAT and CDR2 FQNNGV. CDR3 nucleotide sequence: TGTGCCAGCAGCTTAGGCCTAGGCTCCTACAATGAGCAGTTCTTC. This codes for CASSLGLGSYNEQFF. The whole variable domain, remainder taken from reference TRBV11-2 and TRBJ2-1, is EAGVAQSPRYKIIEKRQSVAFWCNPISGHATLYWYQQILGQGPKLLIQFQNNGVVDDSQLPKDRFSAERLKGVDSTLKIQPAKLEDSAVYLCASSLGLGSYNEQFFGPGTRLTVL.

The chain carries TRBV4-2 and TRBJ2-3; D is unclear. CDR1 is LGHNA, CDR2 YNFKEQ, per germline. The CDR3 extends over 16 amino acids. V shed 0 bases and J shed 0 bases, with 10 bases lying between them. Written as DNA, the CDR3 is TGTGCCAGCAGCCAAGAGTTGACTTCTAGCACAGATACGCAGTATTTT. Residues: CASSQELTSSTDTQYF.

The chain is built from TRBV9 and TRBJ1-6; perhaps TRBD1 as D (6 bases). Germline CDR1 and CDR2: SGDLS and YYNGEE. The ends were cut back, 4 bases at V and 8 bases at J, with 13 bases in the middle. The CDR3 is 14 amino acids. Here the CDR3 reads CASSYTGQDSPLHF. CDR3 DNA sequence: TGTGCCAGCAGCTATACAGGGCAGGATTCACCCCTCCACTTT.

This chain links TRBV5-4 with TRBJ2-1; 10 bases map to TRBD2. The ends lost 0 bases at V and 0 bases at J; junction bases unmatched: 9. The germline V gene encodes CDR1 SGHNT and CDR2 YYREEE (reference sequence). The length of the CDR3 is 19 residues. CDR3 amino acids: CASSLEGILAGNSYNEQFF. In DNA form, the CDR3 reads TGTGCCAGCAGCTTGGAGGGTATACTAGCGGGGAACTCCTACAATGAGCAGTTCTTC.

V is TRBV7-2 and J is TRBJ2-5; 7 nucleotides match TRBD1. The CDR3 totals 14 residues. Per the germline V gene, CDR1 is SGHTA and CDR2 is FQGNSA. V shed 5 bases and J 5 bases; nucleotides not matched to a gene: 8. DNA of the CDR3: TGTGCCAGCAGCGCAGGACAGGCAGGGGAGACCCAGTACTTC. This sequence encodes CASSAGQAGETQYF. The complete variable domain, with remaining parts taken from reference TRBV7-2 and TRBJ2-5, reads GAGVSQSPSNKVTEKGKDVELRCDPISGHTALYWYRQSLGQGLEFLIYFQGNSAPDKSGLPSDRFSAERTGGSVSTLTIQRTQQEDSAVYLCASSAGQAGETQYFGPGTRLLVL.

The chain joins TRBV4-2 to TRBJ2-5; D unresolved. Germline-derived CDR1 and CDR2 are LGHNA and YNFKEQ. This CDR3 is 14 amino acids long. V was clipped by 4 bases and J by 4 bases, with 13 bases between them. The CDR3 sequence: CASSREQPPETQYF. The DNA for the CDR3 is TGTGCCAGCAGCCGAGAACAGCCCCCAGAGACCCAGTACTTC.

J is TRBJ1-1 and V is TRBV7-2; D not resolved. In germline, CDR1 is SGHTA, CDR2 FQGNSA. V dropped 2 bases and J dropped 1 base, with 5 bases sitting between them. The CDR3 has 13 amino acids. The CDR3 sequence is CASSLLRNTEAFF. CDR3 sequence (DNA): TGTGCCAGCAGCTTATTGCGGAACACTGAAGCTTTCTTT.

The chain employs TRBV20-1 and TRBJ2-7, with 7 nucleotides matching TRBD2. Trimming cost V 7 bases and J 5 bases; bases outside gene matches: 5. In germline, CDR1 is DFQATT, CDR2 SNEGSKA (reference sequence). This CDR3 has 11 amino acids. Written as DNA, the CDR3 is TGCAGTGTTGCGGGAGCCCACGAGCAGTACTTC. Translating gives CSVAGAHEQYF.

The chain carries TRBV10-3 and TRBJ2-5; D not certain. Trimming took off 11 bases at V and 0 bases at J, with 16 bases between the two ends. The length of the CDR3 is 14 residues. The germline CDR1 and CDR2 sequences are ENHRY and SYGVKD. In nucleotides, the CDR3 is TGTGCCTGTAACCCCTCGGAGAACCAAGAGACCCAGTACTTC. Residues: CACNPSENQETQYF.

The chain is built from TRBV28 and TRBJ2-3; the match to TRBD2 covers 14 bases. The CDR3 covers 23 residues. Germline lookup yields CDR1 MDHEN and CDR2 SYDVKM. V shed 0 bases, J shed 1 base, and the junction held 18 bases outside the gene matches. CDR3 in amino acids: CASSLWGSRGGTSGRSGTDTQYF. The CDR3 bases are TGTGCCAGCAGTTTATGGGGCAGCCGAGGAGGGACTAGCGGGAGAAGCGGCACAGATACGCAGTATTTT.

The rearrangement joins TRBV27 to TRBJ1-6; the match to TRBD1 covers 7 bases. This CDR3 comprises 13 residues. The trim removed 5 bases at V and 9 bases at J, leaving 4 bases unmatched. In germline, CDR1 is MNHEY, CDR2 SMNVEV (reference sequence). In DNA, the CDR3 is TGTGCCAGCAGTCTACCAGGGGGTTCACCCCTCCACTTT. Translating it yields CASSLPGGSPLHF.

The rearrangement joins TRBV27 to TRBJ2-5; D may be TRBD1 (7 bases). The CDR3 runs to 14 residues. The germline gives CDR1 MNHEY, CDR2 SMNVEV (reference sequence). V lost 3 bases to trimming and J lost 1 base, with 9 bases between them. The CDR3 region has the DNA TGTGCCAGCAGTTTCCAGGGGGGCCAAGAGACCCAGTACTTC. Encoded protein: CASSFQGGQETQYF.

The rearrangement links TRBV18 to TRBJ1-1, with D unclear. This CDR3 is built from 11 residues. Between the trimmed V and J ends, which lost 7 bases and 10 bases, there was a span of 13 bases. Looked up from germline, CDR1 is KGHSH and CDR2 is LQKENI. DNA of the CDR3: TGTGCCAGCTTCGGAGGGTTGTCAGCTTTCTTT. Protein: CASFGGLSAFF.

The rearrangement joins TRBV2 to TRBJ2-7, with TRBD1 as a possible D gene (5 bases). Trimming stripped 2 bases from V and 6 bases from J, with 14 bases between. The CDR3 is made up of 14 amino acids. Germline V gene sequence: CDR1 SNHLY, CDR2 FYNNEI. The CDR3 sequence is CASSENTGKGEQYF. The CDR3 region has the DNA TGTGCCAGCAGTGAAAACACAGGCAAGGGCGAGCAGTACTTC.

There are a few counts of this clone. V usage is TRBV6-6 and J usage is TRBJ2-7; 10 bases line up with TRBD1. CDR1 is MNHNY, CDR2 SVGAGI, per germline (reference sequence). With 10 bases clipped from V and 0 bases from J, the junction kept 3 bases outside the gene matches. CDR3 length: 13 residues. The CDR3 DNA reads TGTGCCACCGGGACAGGGGTCTCCTACGAGCAGTACTTC. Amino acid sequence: CATGTGVSYEQYF.